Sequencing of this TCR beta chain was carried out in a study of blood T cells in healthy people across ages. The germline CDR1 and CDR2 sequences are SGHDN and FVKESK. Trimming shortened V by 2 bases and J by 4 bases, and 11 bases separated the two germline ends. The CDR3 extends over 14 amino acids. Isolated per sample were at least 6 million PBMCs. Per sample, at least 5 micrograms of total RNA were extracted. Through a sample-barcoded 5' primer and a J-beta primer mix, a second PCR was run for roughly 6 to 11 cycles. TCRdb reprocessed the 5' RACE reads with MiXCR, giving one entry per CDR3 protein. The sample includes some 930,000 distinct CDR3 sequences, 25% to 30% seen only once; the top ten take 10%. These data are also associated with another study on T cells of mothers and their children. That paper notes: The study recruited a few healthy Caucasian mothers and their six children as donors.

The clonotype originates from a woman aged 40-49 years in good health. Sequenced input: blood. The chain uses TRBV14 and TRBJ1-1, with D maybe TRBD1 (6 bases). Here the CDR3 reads CASSQLTGTTEAFF. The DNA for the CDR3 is TGTGCCAGCAGCCAATTGACAGGTACCACTGAAGCTTTCTTT.